This TCR beta chain is from a study of blood T cell repertoires in COVID-19. This clone was seen a few times. Germline CDR1 and CDR2: MNHNS and SASEGT. Germline trimming cut 3 bases from V and 6 bases from J; bases unmatched to any gene: 5. The CDR3 runs 13 residues. Some clones are missing from TCRdb's copy, which holds only in-frame ones; the method was immunoSEQ multiplex PCR. This table has fewer than 80,000 clones, roughly 92% appearing once. The receptor's source is a human donor in a cohort sampled during active COVID-19. What was sequenced was peripheral blood. The J gene is TRBJ2-7, the V gene TRBV6-1, with TRBD1 matching over 7 bases. CDR3 region: CASSERGQSEQYF. The CDR3 coding sequence is TGTGCCAGCAGTGAGAGGGGACAGTCCGAGCAGTACTTC.